These 14 T cell receptor beta chains were all obtained from the same sample, sequenced in a study of shared clonotypes between healthy human individuals. Generated by immunoSEQ multiplex PCR, the TCRdb table keeps only in-frame clones and is missing some. The sample includes about half a million clones, around 80% seen only once; the top ten take roughly 12%. The sample was PBMCs. Receptors were obtained from a woman aged 40-49 years in good health. Some clones in this sample may be carry-over from other donors' samples.

The chain is built from TRBV7-2 and TRBJ2-1; 9 bases agree with TRBD2. Germline assignment: CDR1 SGHTA and CDR2 FQGNSA. Germline trimming cut 5 bases from V and 7 bases from J; bases unmatched to any gene: 9. The CDR3 loop spans 15 amino acids. The CDR3 loop reads CASSSKAGGDNEQFF. For the CDR3, the DNA is TGTGCCAGCAGCAGTAAAGCGGGAGGAGATAATGAGCAGTTCTTC.

Here the CDR3 reads CASRQGDNSPLHF. In DNA form, the CDR3 reads TGTGCCAGCCGGCAGGGGGATAATTCACCCCTCCACTTT. The J gene is TRBJ1-6, the V gene TRBV7-9; 7 bases fit TRBD1. V was clipped by 8 bases and J by 5 bases; unmatched bases: 3. CDR1 is SEHNR, CDR2 FQNEAQ, per germline (reference sequence). CDR3 length equals 13 residues.

The rearrangement links TRBV19 to TRBJ2-1, with 7 bases lining up with TRBD2. V gave up 7 bases and J gave up 7 bases; unmatched junction bases: 10. The CDR3 loop spans 14 amino acids. Per the germline V gene, CDR1 is LNHDA and CDR2 is SQIVND (reference sequence). DNA for the CDR3: TGTGCCAGTACGAGCGGGGCCTCTCGGAATGAGCAGTTCTTC. Its protein product is CASTSGASRNEQFF.

The chain combines TRBV4-2 with TRBJ2-1, with D possibly being TRBD2 (6 bases). This CDR3 comprises 16 residues. Germline lookup yields CDR1 LGHNA and CDR2 YNFKEQ. V shed 3 bases and J shed 5 bases, with 17 bases lying between them. The CDR3 is CASSHNRVGGNNEQFF. Written as DNA, the CDR3 is TGTGCCAGCAGCCATAATCGAGTGGGGGGTAACAATGAGCAGTTCTTC.

This chain joins TRBV28 and TRBJ2-3; TRBD1 matches at 11 bases. Germline-derived CDR1 and CDR2 are MDHEN and SYDVKM. The CDR3 has 16 residues. With 5 bases clipped from V and 10 bases from J, the junction kept 14 bases outside the gene matches. Here the CDR3 reads CASSELGTGGRLAQYF. The CDR3 nucleotides are TGTGCCAGCAGTGAACTCGGGACAGGGGGAAGGTTAGCGCAGTATTTT.

The gene calls are TRBV6-5 and TRBJ2-2, with no clear D. Deletions cut 2 bases from V and 7 bases from J, with 5 bases between. Germline V gene sequence: CDR1 MNHEY, CDR2 SVGAGI. This CDR3 is built from 12 residues. Here the CDR3 reads CASSYGNGELFF. The CDR3 coding sequence is TGTGCCAGCAGTTACGGTAACGGGGAGCTGTTTTTT.

The V and J genes are TRBV27 and TRBJ2-1; D tentatively fits TRBD1 or TRBD2 (5 bases each). Germline CDR1 and CDR2: MNHEY and SMNVEV (reference sequence). The CDR3 totals 16 residues. Trimming left V 4 bases short and J 7 bases short, with 20 bases between. CDR3 in amino acids: CASSYREGGGVNEQFF. The CDR3 DNA reads TGTGCCAGCAGTTATCGAGAGGGTGGGGGAGTAAATGAGCAGTTCTTC.

The chain recombines TRBV19 with TRBJ1-2, with TRBD1 as a possible D gene (5 bases). V was cut by 5 bases and J by 3 bases, with 13 bases left in between. The CDR3 loop spans 14 amino acids. CDR1 and CDR2 from the germline V gene are LNHDA and SQIVND (reference sequence). The CDR3 nucleotides read TGTGCCAGTAGTTGGGCAGGGAAAGACTATGGCTACACCTTC. Encoded protein: CASSWAGKDYGYTF.

This clone was picked up one time. A far larger clone is one nucleotide away, so this likely arose from a read error. V and J are TRBV2 and TRBJ1-5; D uncertain. The CDR3 is 15 amino acids. Trimming took 1 base from V and 0 from J, leaving 7 bases between them. Germline V gene sequence: CDR1 SNHLY, CDR2 FYNNEI. The CDR3 loop reads CASSEEGFSNQPQHF. The CDR3 DNA reads as TGTGCCAGCAGTGAAGAGGGATTTAGCAATCAGCCCCAGCATTTT.

The chain is built from TRBV7-3 and TRBJ2-1; D possibly corresponds to TRBD1 (6 bases). The ends were cut back, 2 bases at V and 3 bases at J, with 11 bases in the middle. The CDR3 extends over 15 amino acids. CDR1 is SGHTA and CDR2 is FQGTGA in the germline V gene. As DNA, the CDR3 is TGTGCCAGCAGCTTAGTGGACAGCATCTACAATGAGCAGTTCTTC. As protein: CASSLVDSIYNEQFF.

The rearrangement joins TRBV19 to TRBJ2-3; 7 bases are shared with TRBD2. Trimming took 6 bases from V and 2 from J; bases not matched to a gene: 14. Germline CDR1 and CDR2: LNHDA and SQIVND (reference sequence). The CDR3 length is 17 residues. Here the CDR3 DNA reads TGTGCCAGTAGCCGGATGGGCCAGGGACTATACACAGATACGCAGTATTTT. Translating gives CASSRMGQGLYTDTQYF.

The rearrangement uses TRBV6-1 and TRBJ2-1, with TRBD1 matching over 7 bases. Germline lookup yields CDR1 MNHNS and CDR2 SASEGT. J was trimmed by 4 bases and V by 7 bases; bases with no gene match: 7. This CDR3 has 14 amino acids. The CDR3 region is CASKGDRAYNEQFF. CDR3 nucleotides: TGTGCCAGCAAGGGAGACAGGGCGTACAATGAGCAGTTCTTC.

This clone was seen a few times. The chain joins TRBV28 to TRBJ2-7, with unresolved D. Germline CDR1 MDHEN, CDR2 SYDVKM. This CDR3 contains 13 residues. Trimming removed 6 bases from V and 2 bases from J, with 11 bases in between. The CDR3 loop reads CASSPVVPYEQYF. CDR3 bases: TGTGCCAGCAGCCCGGTCGTCCCCTACGAGCAGTACTTC.

This clone was observed a handful of times. This chain joins TRBV7-6 and TRBJ2-2; weak D call: TRBD1 (6 bases). Germline loops: CDR1 SGHVS, CDR2 FNYEAQ. The V and J ends lost 5 bases and 3 bases respectively, with 13 bases between them. The CDR3 sequence is 15 residues long. CDR3 coding DNA: TGTGCCAGCAGCCGTAGGACAGAATACACCGGGGAGCTGTTTTTT. This sequence encodes CASSRRTEYTGELFF. Full variable domain (missing parts from reference TRBV7-6 and TRBJ2-2): GAGVSQSPRYKVTKRGQDVALRCDPISGHVSLYWYRQALGQGPEFLTYFNYEAQQDKSGLPNDRFSAERPEGSISTLTIQRTEQRDSAMYRCASSRRTEYTGELFFGEGSRLTVL.